This T cell receptor (beta chain) appears in the sequencing data of a study of cytomegalovirus exposure and HLA in healthy donors. Whole-study findings and limits: Prior analysis indicated that the majority of TCR beta V segments exhibited productivity approximately 87% or approximately 30% of the time. Presence/absence analyses treated sequencing depth as roughly uniform across donors. One variant, a missense change in DCLRE1C, was linked in a later analysis to TCR beta V- and J-gene trimming. When a later analysis compared HLA-associated TCR beta chains with equally common others, the HLA-associated chains turned out to be more clonally expanded and to have lower generation probabilities.

Germline V lookup: CDR1 SGHDT, CDR2 YYEEEE. CDR3 length: 14 residues. V trimming: 7 bases; J trimming: 4 bases; junction bases outside the gene matches: 8. On this clone: As yet, its antigen is unknown.

In the PCR, 60 Vbeta and 13 Jbeta primers were used. Clones were read by immunoSEQ multiplex PCR, and TCRdb kept only the in-frame ones, dropping some. Altogether about 160,000 clones are present, around four fifths being singletons, with the ten largest covering 9% to 10%. This clonotype originated in a man younger than 35 in good health and CMV-seropositive. The chain recombines TRBV5-6 with TRBJ2-5; 9 positions agree with TRBD1. Source material: PBMCs. The CDR3 is CASSEWTGVETQYF. CDR3 in DNA: TGTGCCAGCTCTGAGTGGACAGGGGTAGAGACCCAGTACTTC.